The sequence of this T cell receptor (beta chain) was determined in a study of identical twins. Trimming removed 3 bases from V and 1 base from J, with 10 bases in between. The germline CDR1 and CDR2 sequences are SGHNT and YYREEE (reference sequence). The CDR3 runs 14 residues. TCRdb re-called the 5' RACE reads with MiXCR, one entry per CDR3 protein. There are approximately 500,000 distinct CDR3 sequences in the sample; 20% to 25% occur only once, and around 3% lies in the top ten. This sample also appeared in a second study, on T cells expressing NK-cell markers. That investigation notes: The share of CD8+ T cells held by dominant NKG2C+ clonotypes was about 1.0-8% in roughly 6 donors. Where a handful of donors were concerned, these clonotypes also led the CD3+CD56-NKG2C+ fraction.

The receptor comes from a woman aged 18-30 years in good health. Material: CD4+ T cells sorted from blood. The chain uses TRBV5-4 and TRBJ1-1; D gene uncertain. CDR3 loop: CASSSMVQNTEAFF. The CDR3 coding sequence is TGTGCCAGCAGCTCAATGGTCCAGAACACTGAAGCTTTCTTT.